The T cell receptor beta chain described here comes from a study of control samples from healthy donors and cancer patients. Produced via immunoSEQ multiplex PCR; TCRdb's table is partial and in-frame only. The table includes 150,000 or so clones, roughly 94% detected once. The V gene lost 5 bases and the J gene lost 10 bases, with 12 bases spanning the gap. CDR3 size: 13 residues. CDR1 and CDR2 (germline): MNHEY, SMNVEV (reference sequence). Material: PBMCs. The V and J genes are TRBV27 and TRBJ1-6, with D hard to call. This clonotype was sampled from a man in his sixties with colorectal cancer. This CDR3 is CASSPSEGSPLHF. DNA for the CDR3: TGTGCCAGCAGTCCCTCGGAGGGATCACCCCTCCACTTT.